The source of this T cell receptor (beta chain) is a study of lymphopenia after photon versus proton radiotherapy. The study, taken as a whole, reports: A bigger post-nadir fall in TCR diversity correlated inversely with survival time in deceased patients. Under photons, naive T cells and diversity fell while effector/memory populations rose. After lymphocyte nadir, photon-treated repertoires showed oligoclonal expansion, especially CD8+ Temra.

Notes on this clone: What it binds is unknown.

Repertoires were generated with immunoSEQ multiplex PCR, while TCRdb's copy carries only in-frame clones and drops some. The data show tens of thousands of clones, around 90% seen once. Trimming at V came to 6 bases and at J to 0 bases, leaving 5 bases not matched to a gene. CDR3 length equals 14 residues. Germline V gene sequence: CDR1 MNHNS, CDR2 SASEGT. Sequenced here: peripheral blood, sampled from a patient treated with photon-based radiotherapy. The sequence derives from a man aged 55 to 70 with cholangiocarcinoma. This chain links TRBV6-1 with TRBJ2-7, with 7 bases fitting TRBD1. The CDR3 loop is CASRRDSRSYEQYF. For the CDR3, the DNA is TGTGCCAGCAGGAGGGACAGCCGCTCCTACGAGCAGTACTTC.